These T cell receptor beta chains were read from a single sample in a study of CD8 T cells in Susac syndrome. Each CDR3 protein is one row after TCRdb ran MiXCR on the immunoSEQ multiplex PCR reads. The sample has approximately 260,000 distinct CDR3 sequences; almost 97% are singletons. Sequences were obtained from CD4+ T cells from PBMCs. The receptors shown here come from a human donor with Susac syndrome. CDR3s include the opening cysteine and the closing phenylalanine or tryptophan. D genes are given only for firm matches. Clone size appears in some rows only: once, few, many, or a class for an expanded clone.

size	length	D	V	J	CDR3	DNA
-	16	TRBD1	TRBV18	TRBJ2-7	CASSPGRRTGGSEQYF	TGTGCCAGCTCACCAGGTAGGAGGACAGGGGGAAGCGAGCAGTACTTC
-	12	-	TRBV20-1	TRBJ1-5	CSAMRQAGPQHF	TGCAGTGCTATGAGACAGGCGGGGCCCCAGCATTTT
-	13	-	TRBV20-1	TRBJ2-1	CSVGGSLRSEQFF	TGCAGCGTAGGGGGGAGTTTGCGAAGTGAGCAGTTCTTC
-	13	-	TRBV3-1	TRBJ2-5	CASSPYGQETQYF	TGTGCCAGCAGCCCTTACGGACAAGAGACCCAGTACTTC
-	12	-	TRBV29-1	TRBJ2-5	CTTVGVRETQYF	TGCACCACTGTGGGGGTCCGTGAGACCCAGTACTTC
-	16	TRBD1	TRBV28	TRBJ2-5	CASSSSGQGYQETQYF	TGTGCCAGCAGTTCCTCGGGACAGGGGTACCAAGAGACCCAGTACTTC
once	14	-	TRBV19	TRBJ1-1	CASRSPGQGTEAFF	TGTGCCAGTAGATCCCCAGGGCAGGGGACTGAAGCTTTCTTT
-	11	-	TRBV12-5	TRBJ1-5	CASGLNQPQHF	TGTGCTAGTGGTTTAAATCAGCCCCAGCATTTT
-	12	-	TRBV12-3/TRBV12-4	TRBJ2-7	CASSPSAGEQYF	TGTGCCAGCAGTCCAAGCGCGGGGGAGCAGTACTTC
-	13	TRBD1	TRBV28	TRBJ2-7	CASSQGATYEQYF	TGTGCCAGCTCCCAGGGGGCTACCTACGAGCAGTACTTC
-	16	TRBD2	TRBV7-8	TRBJ2-1	CASSLASSGGYNEQFF	TGTGCCAGCAGCTTAGCGTCGAGCGGGGGTTACAATGAGCAGTTCTTC
once	14	-	TRBV18	TRBJ1-4	CASSSTGDNEKLFF	TGTGCCAGCTCATCAACCGGGGATAATGAAAAACTGTTTTTT
-	14	-	TRBV7-6	TRBJ1-5	CASSLIGPNQPQHF	TGTGCCAGCAGCTTAATCGGACCCAATCAGCCCCAGCATTTT
-	12	-	TRBV29-1	TRBJ2-1	CSRSTGLNEQFF	TGCAGTAGGTCCACGGGTTTAAATGAGCAGTTCTTC
-	16	TRBD1	TRBV14	TRBJ1-1	CASSQQGTEQNTEAFF	TGTGCCAGCAGCCAACAGGGGACAGAGCAGAACACTGAAGCTTTCTTT
-	12	-	TRBV12-3/TRBV12-4	TRBJ2-5	CASSTRPETQYF	TGTGCCAGCAGTACCCGACCCGAGACCCAGTACTTC
-	13	TRBD2	TRBV6-6	TRBJ2-2	CASRSGRGGELFF	TGTGCCAGCCGCAGCGGGAGGGGCGGGGAGCTGTTTTTT
-	14	-	TRBV2	TRBJ2-3	CASKEGLYTDTQYF	TGTGCCAGCAAGGAGGGACTCTACACAGATACGCAGTATTTT
-	14	-	TRBV5-1	TRBJ2-7	CASSLAEGVYEQYF	TGCGCCAGCAGCTTGGCCGAAGGGGTATACGAGCAGTACTTC
-	15	TRBD1	TRBV29-1	TRBJ2-7	CSVEPGTGVVDEQYF	TGCAGCGTTGAACCCGGGACAGGGGTGGTGGACGAGCAGTACTTC
-	15	-	TRBV11-3	TRBJ1-3	CASSPRVLSGNTIYF	TGTGCCAGCAGCCCGCGGGTTCTCTCTGGAAACACCATATATTTT
-	17	-	TRBV1	TRBJ1-5	CTSSQELRINGDQPQHF	TGCACCAGCAGCCAAGAACTCCGGATTAACGGGGATCAGCCCCAGCATTTT
-	15	-	TRBV9	TRBJ2-5	CASSVLDRDQETQYF	TGTGCCAGCAGCGTACTGGACAGAGACCAAGAGACCCAGTACTTC
-	16	TRBD2	TRBV11-2	TRBJ2-2	CASSLALAGFTGELFF	TGTGCCAGCAGCTTAGCTCTAGCGGGATTCACCGGGGAGCTGTTTTTT
-	15	-	TRBV12-3/TRBV12-4	TRBJ2-6	CASRKDGSGANVLTF	TGTGCCAGCAGGAAAGACGGATCTGGGGCCAACGTCCTGACTTTC
-	14	-	TRBV12-3/TRBV12-4	TRBJ2-2	CASSLSRYTGELFF	TGTGCCAGCAGTTTGTCGCGGTACACCGGGGAGCTGTTTTTT
-	15	-	TRBV18	TRBJ1-4	CASSPPRSTNEKLFF	TGTGCCAGCTCACCACCCCGCTCAACTAATGAAAAACTGTTTTTT
-	18	-	TRBV29-1	TRBJ2-5	CSVYKTLLGSALGETQYF	TGCAGCGTTTATAAGACTTTGTTAGGTAGCGCCCTTGGGGAGACCCAGTACTTC
-	15	TRBD2	TRBV2	TRBJ2-5	CASSRLAGSLGTQYF	TGTGCCAGCAGCCGACTAGCGGGAAGTTTGGGGACCCAGTACTTC
-	14	TRBD1	TRBV20-1	TRBJ1-4	CSANPGQGDEKLFF	TGCAGTGCTAATCCGGGACAGGGAGACGAAAAACTGTTTTTT
-	13	TRBD1	TRBV29-1	TRBJ2-5	CSVGQGAGETQYF	TGCAGCGTCGGCCAGGGGGCCGGGGAGACCCAGTACTTC
-	17	-	TRBV4-2	TRBJ1-5	CASSQDSGAIPNQPQHF	TGTGCCAGCAGCCAAGATTCAGGGGCGATACCCAATCAGCCCCAGCATTTT
-	17	TRBD2	TRBV14	TRBJ2-3	CASSHSMELAGGETQYF	TGTGCCAGCAGCCACAGTATGGAACTAGCGGGAGGTGAGACGCAGTATTTT
-	13	-	TRBV7-2	TRBJ1-5	CASSPQGHQPQHF	TGTGCCAGCAGCCCCCAGGGGCATCAGCCCCAGCATTTT
-	14	-	TRBV5-4	TRBJ2-1	CASSLEEGGSEQFF	TGTGCCAGCAGCTTGGAGGAGGGCGGTAGTGAGCAGTTCTTC
-	15	-	TRBV5-4	TRBJ2-6	CASSRRGSGANVLTF	TGTGCCAGCAGCCGCCGGGGATCTGGGGCCAACGTCCTGACTTTC
-	13	-	TRBV3-1	TRBJ1-2	CASSQDAAKRYTF	TGTGCCAGCAGCCAAGATGCGGCCAAACGCTACACCTTC
-	15	-	TRBV27	TRBJ2-7	CASSFKGHLTYEQYF	TGTGCCAGCAGTTTTAAGGGACACCTCACCTACGAGCAGTACTTC
-	16	-	TRBV14	TRBJ2-3	CASSQEFRPARDTQYF	TGTGCCAGCAGCCAAGAATTTCGGCCAGCGAGAGATACGCAGTATTTT
-	15	-	TRBV21-1	TRBJ2-7	CASSLRGDRGYEQYF	TGTGCCAGCAGCCTTAGAGGGGACAGGGGGTACGAGCAGTACTTC
-	16	-	TRBV5-1	TRBJ2-1	CASGRGAGLASGEQFF	TGCGCCAGCGGTCGGGGGGCGGGGCTGGCCTCAGGGGAGCAGTTCTTC
-	15	-	TRBV30	TRBJ2-1	CAWAPGRTSYNEQFF	TGTGCCTGGGCCCCGGGGAGGACTTCCTACAATGAGCAGTTCTTC
once	14	-	TRBV9	TRBJ2-7	CASSVSRGPYEQYF	TGTGCCAGCAGCGTAAGCCGGGGACCCTACGAGCAGTACTTC
-	15	-	TRBV27	TRBJ2-1	CASSLSSIPLNEQFF	TGTGCCAGCAGTTTATCCTCCATCCCGTTAAATGAGCAGTTCTTC
-	10	-	TRBV29-1	TRBJ2-1	CSVRRGLDLF	TGCAGCGTGAGACGGGGTCTAGATCTCTTC
-	16	-	TRBV4-1	TRBJ2-4	CASSQAPTGGTGPRHF	TGCGCCAGCAGCCAAGCCCCTACGGGGGGGACAGGGCCCCGACACTTC
-	13	TRBD1	TRBV28	TRBJ1-5	CASLTGTNQPQHF	TGTGCCAGTCTGACAGGGACAAATCAGCCCCAGCATTTT
-	13	-	TRBV2	TRBJ2-5	CASSVYTQETQYF	TGTGCCAGCAGTGTTTACACCCAAGAGACCCAGTACTTC
-	17	TRBD2	TRBV5-1	TRBJ2-1	CASTPGLAYSSYNEQFF	TGCGCCAGCACGCCCGGACTAGCCTATAGCTCCTACAATGAGCAGTTCTTC
few	17	TRBD2	TRBV20-1	TRBJ2-3	CSARDPLAGYSTDTQYF	TGCAGTGCTAGAGATCCCCTAGCGGGATATAGCACAGATACGCAGTATTTT
-	13	TRBD1	TRBV15	TRBJ2-4	CATSSTGTDFQYF	TGTGCCACCAGCAGCACCGGGACAGACTTTCAGTACTTC
-	11	-	TRBV20-1	TRBJ2-3	CSASVEDTQYF	TGCAGTGCTAGCGTAGAAGATACGCAGTATTTT
once	13	-	TRBV3-1	TRBJ2-2	CASSQVSAGELFF	TGTGCCAGCAGCCAAGTGTCTGCCGGGGAGCTGTTTTTT
-	19	TRBD2	TRBV4-1	TRBJ2-2	CASSSRRLAGSANTGELFF	TGCGCCAGCAGCTCTCGTCGACTAGCGGGAAGCGCGAACACCGGGGAGCTGTTTTTT
-	15	-	TRBV12-3/TRBV12-4	TRBJ2-3	CASSLGPPSTDTQYF	TGTGCCAGCAGTTTGGGACCCCCTAGCACAGATACGCAGTATTTT
-	13	-	TRBV7-9	TRBJ2-3	CASRISKTDTQYF	TGTGCCAGCAGGATATCCAAGACAGATACGCAGTATTTT
-	15	TRBD2	TRBV25-1	TRBJ2-1	CASPGLAGPNNEQFF	TGTGCCAGCCCCGGACTAGCGGGTCCAAACAATGAGCAGTTCTTC
-	14	TRBD2	TRBV3-1	TRBJ2-1	CASSRGTSSREQFF	TGTGCCAGCAGCCGCGGGACTAGCAGTCGTGAGCAGTTCTTC